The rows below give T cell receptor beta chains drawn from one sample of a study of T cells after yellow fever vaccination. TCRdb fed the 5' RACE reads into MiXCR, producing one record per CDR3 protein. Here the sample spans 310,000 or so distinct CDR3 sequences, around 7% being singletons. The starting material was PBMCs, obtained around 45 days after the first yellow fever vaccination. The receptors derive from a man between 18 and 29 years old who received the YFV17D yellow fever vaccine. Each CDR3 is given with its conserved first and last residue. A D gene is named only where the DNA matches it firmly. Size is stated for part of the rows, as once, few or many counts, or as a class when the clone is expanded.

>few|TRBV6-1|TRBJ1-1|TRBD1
TGTGCCAGCAGGATAGGGACAGGGGGCCTTGGAACTGAAGCTTTCTTT
CASRIGTGGLGTEAFF
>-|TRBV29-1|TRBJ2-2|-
TGCAGCGTTGGACAGGACAGACCCACCGGGGAGCTGTTTTTT
CSVGQDRPTGELFF
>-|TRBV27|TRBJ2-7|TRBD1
TGTGCCAGCAGTTCCTTCGGCCCGGGACAGGGGGACGAGCAGTACTTC
CASSSFGPGQGDEQYF
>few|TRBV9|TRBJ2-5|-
TGTGCCAGCAGCGCGGGATACTACGCCCAAGAGACCCAGTACTTC
CASSAGYYAQETQYF
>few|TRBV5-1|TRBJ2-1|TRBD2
TGCGCCAGCAGCTGGACTTTGGCGGGGGGGCCTCATGAGCAGTTCTTC
CASSWTLAGGPHEQFF
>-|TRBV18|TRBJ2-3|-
TGTGCCAGCTCACCTGCAGGAGATACGCAGTATTTT
CASSPAGDTQYF
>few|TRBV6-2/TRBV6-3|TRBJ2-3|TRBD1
TGTGCCAGCAGTTCCTCGACAGGGCCAGATACGCAGTATTTT
CASSSSTGPDTQYF
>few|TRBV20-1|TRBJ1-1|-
TGCAGTGCACCCCGGGAGGGGATGAACACTGAAGCTTTCTTT
CSAPREGMNTEAFF
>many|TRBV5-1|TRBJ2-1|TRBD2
TGCGCCAGCAGCTTCCTTAGCGGGGGGGCCCATGAGCAGTTCTTC
CASSFLSGGAHEQFF
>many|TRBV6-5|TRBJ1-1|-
TGTGCCAGCAGTTACGACTCGAGGCGGACTGAAGCTTTCTTT
CASSYDSRRTEAFF
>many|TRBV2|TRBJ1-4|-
TGTGCCAGCGGAAAGGACATGTATGAAAAACTGTTTTTT
CASGKDMYEKLFF
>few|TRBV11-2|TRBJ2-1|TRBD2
TGTGCCAGCAGCTTAAACCAACCGGGACTAGCGTTGTACAATGAGCAGTTCTTC
CASSLNQPGLALYNEQFF
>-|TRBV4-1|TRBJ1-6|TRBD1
TGCGCCAGCAGCCATTTACAGGGGGAGGTGGCACCCCTCCACTTT
CASSHLQGEVAPLHF
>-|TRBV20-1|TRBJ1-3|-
TGCAGTGCACCGGACCCCTCTGGAAACACCATATATTTT
CSAPDPSGNTIYF
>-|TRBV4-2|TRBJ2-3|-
TGTGCCAGCAGCCAAGATGGAGGCTCATCCGATACGCAGTATTTT
CASSQDGGSSDTQYF
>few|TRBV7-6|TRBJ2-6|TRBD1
TGTGCCAGCAGCCCCGGGACAGCTATAATCTCTGGGGCCAACGTCCTGACTTTC
CASSPGTAIISGANVLTF
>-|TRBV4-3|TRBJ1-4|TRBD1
TGCGCCAGCAGCCAAGGCACACCGACAGGGCTAAATGAAAAACTGTTTTTT
CASSQGTPTGLNEKLFF
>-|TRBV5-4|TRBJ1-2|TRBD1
TGTGCCAGCAGACCGGGACAGGGGGAATATGGCTACACCTTC
CASRPGQGEYGYTF
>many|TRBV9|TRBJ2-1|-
TGTGCCAGCAGCGTTCAGGGTCTGGGGGGTGAGCAGTTCTTC
CASSVQGLGGEQFF
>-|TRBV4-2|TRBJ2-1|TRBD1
TGTGCCAGCAGCGCAGAACCGGGACAGGGGAACTACAATGAGCAGTTCTTC
CASSAEPGQGNYNEQFF
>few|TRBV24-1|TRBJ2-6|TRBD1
TGTGCCACCAGTGATTCCTGGGACAGCTCTGGGGCCAACGTCCTGACTTTC
CATSDSWDSSGANVLTF
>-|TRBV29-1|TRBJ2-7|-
TGCAGCGTTGCAATACGACCCTACGAGCAGTACTTC
CSVAIRPYEQYF
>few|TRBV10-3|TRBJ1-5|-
TGTGCCATCAGGCAGAATAGCAATCAGCCCCAGCATTTT
CAIRQNSNQPQHF
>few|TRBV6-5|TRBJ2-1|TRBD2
TGTGCCAGCAGTCACCTTCGACTAGCGGACTACAATGAGCAGTTCTTC
CASSHLRLADYNEQFF
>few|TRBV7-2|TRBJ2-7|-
TGTGCCAGCAGCTTAGTCGGAGTGGTCTACGAGCAGTACTTC
CASSLVGVVYEQYF
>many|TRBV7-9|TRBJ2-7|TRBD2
TGTGCCAGCAGCTGGGGAGGGCCCGAGCAGTACTTC
CASSWGGPEQYF
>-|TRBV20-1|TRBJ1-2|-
TGCAGTGCTCCTAACCTACAGAGGAACTATGGCTACACCTTC
CSAPNLQRNYGYTF
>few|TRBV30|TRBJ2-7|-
TGTGCCTGGAGTGTACGCAGGGTAGGGGACGAGCAGTACTTC
CAWSVRRVGDEQYF
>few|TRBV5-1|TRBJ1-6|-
TGCGCCAGCAGCGGCGGGACGGCGGAAAGCTCCTATAATTCACCCCTCCACTTT
CASSGGTAESSYNSPLHF
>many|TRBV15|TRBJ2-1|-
TGTGCCACCAGCCAACCCGGGGAGCAGTTCTTC
CATSQPGEQFF
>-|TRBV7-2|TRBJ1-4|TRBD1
TGTGCCAGTAGGACAGGGCTTACCGAAAAACTGTTTTTT
CASRTGLTEKLFF
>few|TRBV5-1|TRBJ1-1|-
TGCGCCAGCAGCCACCGCCCGGCTTTCTTT
CASSHRPAFF
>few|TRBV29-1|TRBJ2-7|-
TGCAGCGCCAAAAGCGGCGGCTCCTACGAGCAGTACTTC
CSAKSGGSYEQYF
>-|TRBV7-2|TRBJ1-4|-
TGTGCCAGCAGCTTCGGGCCCAATGAAAAACTGTTTTTT
CASSFGPNEKLFF
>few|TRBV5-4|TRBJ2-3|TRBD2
TGTGCCAGCAGCTTGGATCAGCCTAGCGGGGGACGCACAGATACGCAGTATTTT
CASSLDQPSGGRTDTQYF
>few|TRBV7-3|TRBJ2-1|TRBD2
TGTGCCAGCAGCCCACGGACTAGCGGGGGAGGACGGCAGTTCTTC
CASSPRTSGGGRQFF
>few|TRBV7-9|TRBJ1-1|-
TGTGCCAGCAGCTTAGACGGGGGCGGGGCTTTCTTT
CASSLDGGGAFF
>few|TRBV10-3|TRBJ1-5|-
TGTGCCATCAGTGAGTCGGCAGGGGAGGTTCAGCCCCAGCATTTT
CAISESAGEVQPQHF
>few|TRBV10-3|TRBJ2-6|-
TGTGCCATCAGCCCAGGGTGGGGGGCCAACGTCCTGACTTTC
CAISPGWGANVLTF
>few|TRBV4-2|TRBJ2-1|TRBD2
TGTGCCAGCAGCCAAAATCTAGCGGGAGGGCATGAAGAGCAGTTCTTC
CASSQNLAGGHEEQFF
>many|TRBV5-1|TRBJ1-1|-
TGCGCCAGCAGCTCCGACGTCGGGAACACTGAAGCTTTCTTT
CASSSDVGNTEAFF
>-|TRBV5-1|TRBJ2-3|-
TGCGCCAGCAGCCTCCAGGACACAGATACGCAGTATTTT
CASSLQDTDTQYF
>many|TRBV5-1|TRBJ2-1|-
TGCGCCAGCACCTTGGGGAGGGGGCACAATGAGCAGTTCTTC
CASTLGRGHNEQFF
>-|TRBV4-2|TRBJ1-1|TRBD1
TGTGCCAGCAGCCAATCCGAAGGGGACAGCTCGAACACTGAAGCTTTCTTT
CASSQSEGDSSNTEAFF
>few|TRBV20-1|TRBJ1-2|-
TGCAGTGCTTGCCCAAAGGGTATTTATAACTATGGCTACACCTTC
CSACPKGIYNYGYTF
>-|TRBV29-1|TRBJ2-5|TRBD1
TGCAGCGTTGACCCGGGACAGGGCTACCGGCAGACCCAGTACTTC
CSVDPGQGYRQTQYF
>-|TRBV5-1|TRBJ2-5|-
TGCGCCAGCAGCTTTGATCTACCGGAGACCCAGTACTTC
CASSFDLPETQYF
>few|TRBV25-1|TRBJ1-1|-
TGTGCCAGCAGTGTAACAGGGAAAGCTTTCTTT
CASSVTGKAFF
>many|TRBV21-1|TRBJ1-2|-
TGTGCCAGCAGCCCCCCACGGGGACGGGGGCATGGGGAAGGCTACACCTTC
CASSPPRGRGHGEGYTF
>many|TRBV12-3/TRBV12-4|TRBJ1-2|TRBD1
TGTGCCAGCAGTTTGGCAGGGGGGGGCTACACCTTC
CASSLAGGGYTF
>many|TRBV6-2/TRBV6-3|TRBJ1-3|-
TGTGCCAGCAAGTACGACAGCTACTCTGGAAACACCATATATTTT
CASKYDSYSGNTIYF
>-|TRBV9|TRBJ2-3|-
TGTGCCAGCAGCCCCCACAGGGCCACAGATACGCAGTATTTT
CASSPHRATDTQYF
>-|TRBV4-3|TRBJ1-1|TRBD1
TGCGCCAGCAGCCAAGATTCAGGGGGTCCTGAAGCTTTCTTT
CASSQDSGGPEAFF
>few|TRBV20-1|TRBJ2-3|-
TGCAGTGCAACGAGTTCCGTCGGGGGCACTGCAGATACGCAGTATTTT
CSATSSVGGTADTQYF
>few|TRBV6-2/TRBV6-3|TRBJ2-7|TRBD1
TGTGCCAGCAGTTCCCCGTTATGGGACAGGGGAAACTACGAGCAGTACTTC
CASSSPLWDRGNYEQYF
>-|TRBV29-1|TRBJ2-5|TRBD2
TGCAGCGTTGTAGGGCCGGCGGGGGGGCAAGAGACCCAGTACTTC
CSVVGPAGGQETQYF
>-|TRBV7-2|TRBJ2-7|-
TGTGCCAGCAGCTCTCGACGGTCCGCCCCCGGCGAGCAGTACTTC
CASSSRRSAPGEQYF
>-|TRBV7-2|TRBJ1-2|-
TGTGCCAGCAGCTCGTATACAGGGATGGACTATGGCTACACCTTC
CASSSYTGMDYGYTF
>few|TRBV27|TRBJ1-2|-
TGTGCCAGCAGTTTTATGGACAGTTATCGTGGCTACACCTTC
CASSFMDSYRGYTF
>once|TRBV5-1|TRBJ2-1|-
TGCGCCAGCAGATTGGAGGGGACGGCTTACAATGAGCAGTTCTTC
CASRLEGTAYNEQFF